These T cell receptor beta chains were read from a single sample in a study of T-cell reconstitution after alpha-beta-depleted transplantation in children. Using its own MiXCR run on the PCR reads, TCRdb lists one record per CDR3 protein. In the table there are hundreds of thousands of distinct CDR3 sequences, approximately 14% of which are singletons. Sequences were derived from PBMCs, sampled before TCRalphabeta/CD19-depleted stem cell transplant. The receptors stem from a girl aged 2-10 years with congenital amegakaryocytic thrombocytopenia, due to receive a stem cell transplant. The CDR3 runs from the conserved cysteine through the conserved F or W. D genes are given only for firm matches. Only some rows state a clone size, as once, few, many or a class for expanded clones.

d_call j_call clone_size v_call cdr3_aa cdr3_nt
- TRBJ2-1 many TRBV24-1 CATSDPLRTDEQFF TGTGCCACCAGTGACCCCCTTCGGACAGATGAGCAGTTCTTC
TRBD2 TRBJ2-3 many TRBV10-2 CASRSGRVTDTQYF TGCGCCAGCAGAAGCGGGAGAGTCACAGATACGCAGTATTTT
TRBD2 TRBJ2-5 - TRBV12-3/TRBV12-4 CASSYVLAGNQETQYF TGTGCCAGCAGTTACGTGCTAGCGGGTAACCAAGAGACCCAGTACTTC
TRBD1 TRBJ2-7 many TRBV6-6 CASTGTGGYEQYF TGTGCCAGCACCGGGACAGGGGGATACGAGCAGTACTTC
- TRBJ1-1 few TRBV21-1 CASSIPNLGQGASNTEAFF TGTGCCAGCAGCATCCCCAACCTGGGACAGGGGGCTTCGAACACTGAAGCTTTCTTT
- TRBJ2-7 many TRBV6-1 CASSQSPSYEQYF TGTGCCAGCAGCCAGAGCCCCTCCTACGAGCAGTACTTC
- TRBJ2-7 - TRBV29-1 CSVVLGLSSYEQYF TGCAGCGTTGTCCTTGGACTTAGCTCCTACGAGCAGTACTTC
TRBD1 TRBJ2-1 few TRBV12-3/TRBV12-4 CASSTSRDSEQFF TGTGCCAGCAGTACTTCCCGGGACAGTGAGCAGTTCTTC
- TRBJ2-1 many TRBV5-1 CASSLKTGIGYNEQFF TGCGCCAGCAGCCTAAAGACGGGAATCGGATACAATGAGCAGTTCTTC
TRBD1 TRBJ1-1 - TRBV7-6 CASSLIPSGGAPTEAFF TGTGCCAGCAGCCTAATCCCCTCAGGGGGGGCACCCACTGAAGCTTTCTTT
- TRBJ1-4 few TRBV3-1 CASSQWRGITTNEKLFF TGTGCCAGCAGCCAATGGCGGGGGATAACAACTAATGAAAAACTGTTTTTT
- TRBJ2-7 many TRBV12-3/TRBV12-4 CASGFPYEQYF TGTGCCAGCGGATTTCCCTACGAGCAGTACTTC
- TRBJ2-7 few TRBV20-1 CCAIGQGLAGRYEQYF TGCTGTGCTATAGGACAGGGTCTAGCGGGCCGCTACGAGCAGTACTTC
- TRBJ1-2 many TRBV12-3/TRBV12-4 CASCPSRRGYGYTF TGTGCCAGCTGCCCGAGTAGAAGGGGCTATGGCTACACCTTC
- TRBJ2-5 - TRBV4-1 CASSQTALAQETQYF TGCGCCAGCAGCCAAACGGCACTAGCACAAGAGACCCAGTACTTC
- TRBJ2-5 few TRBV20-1 CSALSVQETQYF TGCAGTGCTCTGTCAGTACAAGAGACCCAGTACTTC
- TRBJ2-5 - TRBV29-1 CSVERQQETQYF TGCAGCGTTGAACGCCAACAAGAGACCCAGTACTTC
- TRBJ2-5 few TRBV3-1 CASSQDAWLNQETQYF TGTGCCAGCAGCCAAGATGCCTGGTTGAACCAAGAGACCCAGTACTTC
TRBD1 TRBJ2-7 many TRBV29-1 CSVEVRKTGGDEQYF TGCAGCGTTGAAGTAAGGAAGACAGGGGGCGACGAGCAGTACTTC
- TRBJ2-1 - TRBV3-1 CASINYYNEQFF TGTGCCAGCATCAACTATTACAATGAGCAGTTCTTC
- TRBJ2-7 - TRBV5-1 CASSPPARNEQYF TGCGCCAGCAGCCCGCCAGCTCGAAACGAGCAGTACTTC
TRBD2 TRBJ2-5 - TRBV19 CAAGEETQYF TGTGCAGCGGGAGAAGAGACCCAGTACTTC
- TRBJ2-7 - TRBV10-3 CAISPAYEQYF TGTGCCATCAGTCCTGCCTACGAGCAGTACTTC
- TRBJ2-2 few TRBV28 CASSLWWTLGRTGELFF TGTGCCAGCAGTTTATGGTGGACCCTGGGGCGCACCGGGGAGCTGTTTTTT
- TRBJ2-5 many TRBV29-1 CSVGSDSPPQYF TGCAGCGTTGGGTCGGACAGTCCCCCCCAGTACTTC
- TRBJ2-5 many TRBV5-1 CASSFFREGETQYF TGCGCCAGCAGCTTCTTTAGAGAGGGAGAGACCCAGTACTTC
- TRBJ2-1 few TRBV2 CASKASYNEQFF TGTGCCAGTAAAGCTTCCTACAATGAGCAGTTCTTC
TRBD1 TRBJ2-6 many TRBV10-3 CAISVLTGGAPGANVLTF TGTGCCATCAGTGTCCTGACAGGGGGCGCACCCGGGGCCAACGTCCTGACTTTC
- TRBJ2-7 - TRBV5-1 CASSMGLRSQSRTGEQYF TGCGCCAGCAGCATGGGTTTAAGGAGTCAGTCACGGACTGGGGAGCAGTACTTC
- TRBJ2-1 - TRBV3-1 CASSPPQRASSYNEQFF TGTGCCAGCAGCCCTCCCCAGCGGGCCAGCTCCTACAATGAGCAGTTCTTC
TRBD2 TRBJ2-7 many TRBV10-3 CAISDSGTRVFEQYF TGTGCCATCAGTGATTCCGGGACTAGAGTCTTCGAGCAGTACTTC
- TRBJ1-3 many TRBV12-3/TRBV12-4 CAGDVLRNTIYF TGTGCCGGGGACGTCCTAAGGAACACCATATATTTT
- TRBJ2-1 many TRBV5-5 CASSWAPINEQFF TGTGCCAGCAGCTGGGCGCCGATAAATGAGCAGTTCTTC
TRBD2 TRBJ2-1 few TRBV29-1 CSVEDTRLAGGKIF TGCAGCGTTGAAGATACCCGACTAGCGGGAGGGAAGATCTTC
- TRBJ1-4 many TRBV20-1 CSARQDAYGTNEKLFF TGCAGTGCTAGACAGGACGCTTATGGGACTAATGAAAAACTGTTTTTT
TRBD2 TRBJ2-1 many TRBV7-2 CASSFTSGIRGEQFF TGTGCCAGCAGCTTCACTAGCGGGATTAGGGGTGAGCAGTTCTTC
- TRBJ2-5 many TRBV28 CASSPRVWETQYF TGTGCCAGCAGCCCTCGGGTGTGGGAGACCCAGTACTTC
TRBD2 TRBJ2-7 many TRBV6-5 CASSYALQGGRGEQYF TGTGCCAGCAGTTACGCCCTTCAGGGCGGGAGAGGCGAGCAGTACTTC
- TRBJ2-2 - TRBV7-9 CASSPVSSSGTGELFF -
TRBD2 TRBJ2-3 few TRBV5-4 CASTREGSSDTQYF TGTGCCAGCACGCGGGAGGGTAGTTCAGATACGCAGTATTTT
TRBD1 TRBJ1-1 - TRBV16 CASSQANRGKLYTEAFF TGTGCCAGCAGCCAAGCAAACAGGGGGAAATTGTATACTGAAGCTTTCTTT
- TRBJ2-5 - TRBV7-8 CASSLGREGTQYF TGTGCCAGCAGCTTGGGACGGGAAGGGACCCAGTACTTC